What follows is one TCR beta chain and its context. Libraries were prepared by immunoSEQ multiplex PCR; TCRdb keeps only in-frame clonotypes and omits some of them. The table lists about 100,000 clones, over 90% of them singletons. Germline CDR1 SGHTA, CDR2 FQGTGA. J lost 10 bases, V lost 5 bases, and 8 bases had no gene match. The CDR3 spans 13 residues. This entry comes from a study of T cell responses to AZD1222 COVID-19 vaccine. The sequencing here drew on peripheral blood, taken on day 0 of AZD1222 vaccination. The TCR comes from an adult in good health. The genes are TRBV7-3 and TRBJ2-1; 7 nucleotides align to TRBD2. CDR3 amino acids: CASSGGLVNEQFF. For the CDR3, the DNA is TGTGCCAGCAGCGGAGGACTAGTGAACGAGCAGTTCTTC.